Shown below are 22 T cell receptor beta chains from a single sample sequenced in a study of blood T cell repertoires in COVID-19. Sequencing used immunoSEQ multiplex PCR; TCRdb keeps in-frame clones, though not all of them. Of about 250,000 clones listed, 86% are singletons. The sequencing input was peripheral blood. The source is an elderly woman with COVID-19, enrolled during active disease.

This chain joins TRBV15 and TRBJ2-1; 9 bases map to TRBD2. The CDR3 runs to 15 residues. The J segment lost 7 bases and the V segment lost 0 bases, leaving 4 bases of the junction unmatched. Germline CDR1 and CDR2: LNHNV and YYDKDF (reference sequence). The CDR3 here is CATSRERGGLNEQFF. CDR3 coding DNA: TGTGCCACCAGCAGAGAGCGGGGGGGCCTAAATGAGCAGTTCTTC.

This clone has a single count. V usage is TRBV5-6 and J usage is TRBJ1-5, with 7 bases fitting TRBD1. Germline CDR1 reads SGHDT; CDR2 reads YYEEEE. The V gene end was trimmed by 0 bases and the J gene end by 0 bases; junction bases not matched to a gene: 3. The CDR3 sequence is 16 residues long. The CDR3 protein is CASSLGEGASNQPQHF. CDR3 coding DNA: TGTGCCAGCAGCTTGGGTGAGGGGGCTAGCAATCAGCCCCAGCATTTT. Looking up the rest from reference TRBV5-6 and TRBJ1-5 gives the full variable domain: DAGVTQSPTHLIKTRGQQVTLRCSPKSGHDTVSWYQQALGQGPQFIFQYYEEEERQRGNFPDRFSGHQFPNYSSELNVNALLLGDSALYLCASSLGEGASNQPQHFGDGTRLSIL.

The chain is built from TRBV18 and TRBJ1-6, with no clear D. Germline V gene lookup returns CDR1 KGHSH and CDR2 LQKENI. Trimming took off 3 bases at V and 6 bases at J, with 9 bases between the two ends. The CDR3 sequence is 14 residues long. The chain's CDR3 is CASSPTEGNSPLHF. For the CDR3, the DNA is TGTGCCAGCTCACCTACCGAGGGTAATTCACCCCTCCACTTT.

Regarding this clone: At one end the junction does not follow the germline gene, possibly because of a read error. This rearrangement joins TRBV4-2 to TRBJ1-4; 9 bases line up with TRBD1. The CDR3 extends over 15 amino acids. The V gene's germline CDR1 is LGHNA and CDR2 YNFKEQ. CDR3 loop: CASSFLPMGQGNSVF. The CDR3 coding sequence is TGTGCCAGCAGCTTCCTTCCCATGGGACAGGGTAATTCTGTTTTT.

This CDR3 is CASSSGQTSTDTQYF. CDR3 nucleotides: TGCGCCAGCAGCTCCGGACAGACTAGCACAGATACGCAGTATTTT. V usage is TRBV5-1 and J usage is TRBJ2-3; D possibly corresponds to TRBD1 (6 bases). CDR3 size: 15 residues. Looked up from germline, CDR1 is SGHRS and CDR2 is YFSETQ. V shed 3 bases and J shed 0 bases, with 11 bases lying between them.

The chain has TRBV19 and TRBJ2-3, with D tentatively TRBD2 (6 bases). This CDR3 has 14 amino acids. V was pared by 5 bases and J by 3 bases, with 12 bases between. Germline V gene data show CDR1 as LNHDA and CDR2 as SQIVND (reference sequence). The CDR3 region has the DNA TGTGCCAGTAGTTACCGTCGGGGGACAGATACGCAGTATTTT. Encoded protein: CASSYRRGTDTQYF.

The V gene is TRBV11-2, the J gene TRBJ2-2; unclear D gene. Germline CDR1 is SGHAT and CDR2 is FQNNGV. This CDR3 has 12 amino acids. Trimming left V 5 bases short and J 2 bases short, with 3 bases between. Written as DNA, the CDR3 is TGTGCCAGCAGCCTAAACACCGGGGAGCTGTTTTTT. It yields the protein CASSLNTGELFF.

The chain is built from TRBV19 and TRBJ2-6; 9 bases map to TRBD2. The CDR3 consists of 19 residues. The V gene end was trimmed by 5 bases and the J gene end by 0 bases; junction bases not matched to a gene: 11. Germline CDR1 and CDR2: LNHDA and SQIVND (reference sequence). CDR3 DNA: TGTGCCAGTAGTCCGCGAGACGGAGCGGGGGGCTCTGGGGCCAACGTCCTGACTTTC. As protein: CASSPRDGAGGSGANVLTF.

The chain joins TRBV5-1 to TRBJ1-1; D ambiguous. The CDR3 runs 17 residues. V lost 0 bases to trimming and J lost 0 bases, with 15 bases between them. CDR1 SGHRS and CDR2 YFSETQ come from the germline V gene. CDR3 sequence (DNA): TGCGCCAGCAGCTTGGTGGAGGCGGCCGTTATGAACACTGAAGCTTTCTTT. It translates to CASSLVEAAVMNTEAFF. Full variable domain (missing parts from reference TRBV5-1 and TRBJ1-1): KAGVTQTPRYLIKTRGQQVTLSCSPISGHRSVSWYQQTPGQGLQFLFEYFSETQRNKGNFPGRFSGRQFSNSRSEMNVSTLELGDSALYLCASSLVEAAVMNTEAFFGQGTRLTVV.

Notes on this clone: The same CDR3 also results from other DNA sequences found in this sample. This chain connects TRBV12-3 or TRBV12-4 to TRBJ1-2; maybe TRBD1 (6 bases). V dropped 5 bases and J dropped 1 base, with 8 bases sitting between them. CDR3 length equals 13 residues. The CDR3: CASSPDSNYGYTF. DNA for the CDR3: TGTGCCAGCAGTCCGGACAGTAACTATGGCTACACCTTC.

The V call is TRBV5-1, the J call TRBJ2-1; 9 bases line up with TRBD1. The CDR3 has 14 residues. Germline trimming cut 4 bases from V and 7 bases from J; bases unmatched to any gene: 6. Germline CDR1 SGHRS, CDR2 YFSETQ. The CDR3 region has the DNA TGCGCCAGCAGCGTGGGACAGGGTAGTAATGAGCAGTTCTTC. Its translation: CASSVGQGSNEQFF.

CDR3 sequence reads: CASSTAWDSYGYTF. In nucleotides, the CDR3 is TGTGCCAGCAGTACAGCCTGGGACAGCTATGGCTACACCTTC. J is TRBJ1-2 and V is TRBV5-5, with 7 bases lining up with TRBD1. Germline lookup yields CDR1 SGHKS and CDR2 YYEKEE (reference sequence). The trim removed 5 bases at V and 4 bases at J, leaving 8 bases unmatched. The CDR3 covers 14 residues.

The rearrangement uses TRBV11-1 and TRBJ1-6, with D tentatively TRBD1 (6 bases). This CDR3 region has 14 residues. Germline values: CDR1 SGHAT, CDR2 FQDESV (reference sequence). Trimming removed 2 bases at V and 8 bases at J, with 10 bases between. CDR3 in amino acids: CASSLMGADSPLHF. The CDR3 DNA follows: TGTGCCAGCAGCTTAATGGGGGCTGATTCACCCCTCCACTTT.

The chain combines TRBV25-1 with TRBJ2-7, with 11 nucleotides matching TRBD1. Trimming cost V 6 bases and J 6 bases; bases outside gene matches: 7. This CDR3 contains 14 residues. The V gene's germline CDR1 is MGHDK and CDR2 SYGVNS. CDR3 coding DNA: TGTGCCAGCAGGTGGACAGGGGGCCAGAGCGAGCAGTACTTC. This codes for CASRWTGGQSEQYF.

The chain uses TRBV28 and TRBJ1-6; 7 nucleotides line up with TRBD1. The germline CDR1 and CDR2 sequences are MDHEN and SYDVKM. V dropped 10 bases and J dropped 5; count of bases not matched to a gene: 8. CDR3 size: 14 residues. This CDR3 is CAIKGDRDNSPLHF. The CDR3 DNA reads TGTGCCATCAAGGGCGACAGGGATAATTCACCCCTCCACTTT.

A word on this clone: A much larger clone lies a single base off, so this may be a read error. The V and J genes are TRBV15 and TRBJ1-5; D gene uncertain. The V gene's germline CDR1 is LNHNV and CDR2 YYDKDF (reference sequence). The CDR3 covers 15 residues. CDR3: CATSREPASNQPQRF. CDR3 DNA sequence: TGTGCCACCAGCAGGGAGCCGGCTAGCAATCAGCCCCAGCGTTTT.

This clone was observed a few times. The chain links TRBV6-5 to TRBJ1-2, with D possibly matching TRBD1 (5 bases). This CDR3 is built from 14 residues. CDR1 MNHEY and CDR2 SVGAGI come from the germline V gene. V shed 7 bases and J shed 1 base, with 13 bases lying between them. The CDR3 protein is CASTDGGGNYGYTF. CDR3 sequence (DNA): TGTGCCAGCACCGACGGGGGGGGTAACTATGGCTACACCTTC.

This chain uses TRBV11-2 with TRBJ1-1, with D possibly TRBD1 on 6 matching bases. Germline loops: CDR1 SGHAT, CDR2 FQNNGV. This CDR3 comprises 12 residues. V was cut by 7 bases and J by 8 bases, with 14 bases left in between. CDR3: CASTLGGAEAFF. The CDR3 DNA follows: TGTGCCAGCACCCTTGGGGGGGCCGAAGCTTTCTTT.

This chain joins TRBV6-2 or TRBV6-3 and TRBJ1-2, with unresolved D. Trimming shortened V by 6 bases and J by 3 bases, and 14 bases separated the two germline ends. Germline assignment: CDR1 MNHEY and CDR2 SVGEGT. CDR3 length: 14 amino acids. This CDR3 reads CASSHIIRDYGYTF. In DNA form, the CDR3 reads TGTGCCAGCAGCCATATCATTCGGGACTATGGCTACACCTTC.

The CDR3 is CASSPQGVNTEAFF. CDR3 DNA sequence: TGTGCCAGCAGCCCACAGGGGGTGAACACTGAAGCTTTCTTT. The chain is built from TRBV7-2 and TRBJ1-1; 8 nucleotides match TRBD1. This CDR3 has 14 residues. J lost 0 bases, V lost 5 bases, and 2 bases had no gene match. Germline V CDR1 and CDR2: SGHTA, FQGNSA. The variable domain in full, with the rest retrieved from reference TRBV7-2 and TRBJ1-1, is GAGVSQSPSNKVTEKGKDVELRCDPISGHTALYWYRQSLGQGLEFLIYFQGNSAPDKSGLPSDRFSAERTGGSVSTLTIQRTQQEDSAVYLCASSPQGVNTEAFFGQGTRLTVV.

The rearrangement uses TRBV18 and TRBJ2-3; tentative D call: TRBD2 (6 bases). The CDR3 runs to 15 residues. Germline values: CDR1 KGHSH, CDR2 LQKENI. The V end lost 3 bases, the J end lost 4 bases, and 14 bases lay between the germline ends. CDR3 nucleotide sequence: TGTGCCAGCTCACCTCTTCCTAGCGCCGCAGATACGCAGTATTTT. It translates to CASSPLPSAADTQYF.

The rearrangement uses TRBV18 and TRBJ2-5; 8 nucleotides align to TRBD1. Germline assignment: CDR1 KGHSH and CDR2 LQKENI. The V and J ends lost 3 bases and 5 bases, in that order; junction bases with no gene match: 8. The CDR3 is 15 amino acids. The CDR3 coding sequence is TGTGCCAGCTCACCCCGGGACAGGAACTTTGAGACCCAGTACTTC. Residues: CASSPRDRNFETQYF.